The rows below give T cell receptor beta chains drawn from one sample of a study of Ad26.COV2.S vaccination and SARS-CoV-2 variants. The table came from immunoSEQ multiplex PCR; TCRdb's copy has only in-frame clones and leaves some out. This sample has about 680,000 clones, with about 90% found just once. The sequences come from peripheral blood, collected in a trial of Ad26.COV2.S vaccine versus placebo. The receptors were gathered from a person aged 18-60 years who received the Ad26.COV2.S COVID-19 vaccine or a placebo. Each CDR3 is given with its conserved first and last residue. A D gene is named only where the DNA matches it firmly. Expanded clones are given a class, and other clones once, few, many or no size at all.

CDR3 length | J gene | clone size | D gene | V gene | CDR3 DNA | CDR3 protein
17 | TRBJ2-2 | . | TRBD2 | TRBV24-1 | TGTGCCACCAGCCAGACTAGCGTGGTGGGGTCGAGCGGGGAGCTGTTTTTT | CATSQTSVVGSSGELFF
15 | TRBJ2-3 | . | . | TRBV29-1 | TGCAGCGTTGTGGGGGCCTCCTTTTCCGGGGATACGCAGTATTTT | CSVVGASFSGDTQYF
13 | TRBJ1-4 | . | TRBD1 | TRBV5-1 | TGCGCCAGCAAGACAGGGTTAGGGGAAAAACTGTTTTTT | CASKTGLGEKLFF
16 | TRBJ1-3 | . | . | TRBV27 | TGTGCCAGCAGTTTAAATCTCATCAGCTCTGGAAACACCATATATTTT | CASSLNLISSGNTIYF
16 | TRBJ2-2 | . | TRBD1 | TRBV7-8 | TGTGCCAGCAGCTTAGTTGGGACAGGGGAGGCCGGGGAGCTGTTTTTT | CASSLVGTGEAGELFF
15 | TRBJ1-6 | . | TRBD1 | TRBV11-2 | TGTGCCAGCAGCTTAGGAGGGACAGCGAATTCACCCCTCCACTTT | CASSLGGTANSPLHF
15 | TRBJ1-5 | . | TRBD1 | TRBV2 | TGTGCCAGCAGGAAAGACAGGGGTAGCAATCAGCCCCAGCATTTT | CASRKDRGSNQPQHF
15 | TRBJ2-5 | . | . | TRBV25-1 | TGTGCCAGCAGTGGGGGGCAGGGGTGGGGAGAGACCCAGTACTTC | CASSGGQGWGETQYF
14 | TRBJ2-2 | . | . | TRBV2 | TGTGCCAGCTACAGACAGGCGAACACCGGGGAGCTGTTTTTT | CASYRQANTGELFF
15 | TRBJ2-5 | . | TRBD1 | TRBV3-1/TRBV3-2 | TGTGCCAGCAGTCGACAGGGGCTGGGTGCAGAGACCCAGTACTTC | CASSRQGLGAETQYF
15 | TRBJ1-4 | once | . | TRBV5-1 | TGCGCCAGCAGCGCCCTAGGAGTTTCGAATGAAAAACTGTTTTTT | CASSALGVSNEKLFF
16 | TRBJ2-3 | . | . | TRBV7-9 | TGTGCCAGCAGCTCCACTTGGCCGGGTGGCACAGATACGCAGTATTTT | CASSSTWPGGTDTQYF
14 | TRBJ1-1 | . | . | TRBV18 | TGTGCCAGCTCACCCCGGGGCCTGGACACTGAAGCTTTCTTT | CASSPRGLDTEAFF
13 | TRBJ1-4 | . | . | TRBV19 | TGTGCCAGTAAACGGCAGTATAATGAAAAACTGTTTTTT | CASKRQYNEKLFF
13 | TRBJ1-2 | . | . | TRBV29-1 | TGCAGCGCCGCAAGGACAGAAAACTATGGCTACACCTTC | CSAARTENYGYTF
12 | TRBJ2-7 | . | TRBD1 | TRBV12-3/TRBV12-4 | TGTGCCAGCAGACAACAGGGGTACGAGCAGTACTTC | CASRQQGYEQYF
17 | TRBJ1-2 | . | TRBD1 | TRBV5-5 | TGTGCCAGCAGCCCTCGACCAGAAGGACAGGCCAACTATGGCTACACCTTC | CASSPRPEGQANYGYTF
14 | TRBJ2-5 | . | TRBD2 | TRBV30 | TGTGCCTGGAGTGCCCGACTAGCGGGGGAGACCCAGTACTTC | CAWSARLAGETQYF
13 | TRBJ2-1 | . | . | TRBV11-3 | TGTGCCAGCAGCTTATACAGCCACAATGAGCAGTTCTTC | CASSLYSHNEQFF
14 | TRBJ2-1 | . | . | TRBV2 | TGTGCCAGCAGGGAACAGACGTCCTACAATGAGCAGTTCTTC | CASREQTSYNEQFF
14 | TRBJ1-5 | . | . | TRBV19 | TGTGCCAGTAGTATGTCGGGGGTCAATCAGCCCCAGCATTTT | CASSMSGVNQPQHF
14 | TRBJ1-2 | . | TRBD1 | TRBV10-3 | TGTGCCATCAGTGAGTCGACAGGGCTCCATGGCTACACCTTC | CAISESTGLHGYTF
17 | TRBJ2-3 | . | TRBD2 | TRBV7-8 | TGTGCCAGCAGCAAAACGGGACTAGCGGGAGACACAGATACGCAGTATTTT | CASSKTGLAGDTDTQYF
14 | TRBJ1-2 | few | . | TRBV10-3 | TGTGCCATCAGTGAGTCAGGACAGTCTTATGGCTACACCTTC | CAISESGQSYGYTF
13 | TRBJ2-1 | . | TRBD2 | TRBV6-5 | TGTGCCAGCAGACTAGCGCACTACAATGAGCAGTTCTTC | CASRLAHYNEQFF
16 | TRBJ2-2 | . | . | TRBV15 | TGTGCCACCAGCAGGGAGGGTTTCGCGAACACCGGGGAGCTGTTTTTT | CATSREGFANTGELFF
15 | TRBJ1-6 | . | TRBD1 | TRBV3-1/TRBV3-2 | TGTGCCAGCAGCCAAGGCGACAGGGATTATTCACCCCTCCACTTT | CASSQGDRDYSPLHF
11 | TRBJ2-3 | . | . | TRBV2 | TGTGCCAGCAAAGCTGCAGATACGCAGTATTTT | CASKAADTQYF